These 30 T cell receptor beta chains share one sample of origin, sequenced in a study of T-cell reconstitution after alpha-beta-depleted transplantation in children (dated by TCRdb to about 2016). The library was generated by PCR. Instrument on record: Illumina HiSeq 2500. To normalize quantification of the TCRbeta repertoire, the TCR libraries were built with molecular barcoding that relied on unique molecular identifiers. TCRdb cleaned the public reads at Q25 with fastp, built clones with MiXCR and kept in-frame beta chains. Each CDR3 protein gets just one entry, which takes the most common genes and DNA from the rows behind it. This sample comprises 380,000 or so distinct CDR3 sequences, about an eighth of them detected only once. The ten most abundant clones make up about 4.5% of the sample. The material sequenced was PBMCs, taken from the stem cell graft. Receptors originate from a human donor who donated a stem cell graft to a child with Fanconi anemia.

This clonotype was detected a few times. This CDR3 reads CASSYSAPRGAGELFF. The CDR3, as DNA: TGTGCCAGCAGTTACTCCGCCCCCAGGGGGGCCGGGGAGCTGTTTTTT. The rearrangement links TRBV6-5 to TRBJ2-2; a weak D match, TRBD1 (7 bases). Trimming removed 0 bases from V and 6 bases from J, with 14 bases in between. Looked up from germline, CDR1 is MNHEY and CDR2 is SVGAGI. The CDR3 length is 16 residues.

In its sample, this clonotype was seen a few times. This CDR3 reads CASSQSGANTEAFF. CDR3 DNA: TGTGCCAGCAGCCAAAGCGGGGCGAACACTGAAGCTTTCTTT. The chain uses TRBV3-1 and TRBJ1-1, with D perhaps matching TRBD1 (5 bases). The germline V gene has CDR1 LGHDT and CDR2 YNNKEL (reference sequence). This CDR3 has 14 amino acids. V was clipped by 2 bases and J by 1 base, with 8 bases between them.

The V call is TRBV4-3, the J call TRBJ2-7; maybe TRBD1 (5 bases). Trimming removed 0 bases from V and 7 bases from J, with 13 bases in between. Germline CDR1 reads LGHNA; CDR2 reads YSLEER. The CDR3 is 14 amino acids. For the CDR3, the DNA is TGCGCCAGCAGCCAAGATCTAGGGGTTAGAGAGCAGTACTTC. The encoded protein is CASSQDLGVREQYF.

This clonotype was seen a few times. In DNA form, the CDR3 reads TGTGCCAGCAGCACAACAGGGGCCTATGGCTACACCTTC. Translation gives CASSTTGAYGYTF. The V gene is TRBV7-9, the J gene TRBJ1-2, with 7 bases matching TRBD1. The CDR3 length is 13 residues. Trimming cost V 5 bases and J 4 bases; bases outside gene matches: 4. Germline V gene data show CDR1 as SEHNR and CDR2 as FQNEAQ (reference sequence).

This clonotype was counted a few times. The chain links TRBV9 to TRBJ1-1; a weak D match, TRBD1 (5 bases). Looked up from germline, CDR1 is SGDLS and CDR2 is YYNGEE. Trimming cost V 5 bases and J 8 bases, with 13 bases left between them. The CDR3 sequence is 12 residues long. CDR3 sequence: CASSANQGEAFF. CDR3 nucleotide sequence: TGTGCCAGCAGTGCTAATCAGGGAGAAGCTTTCTTT.

This clonotype was seen repeatedly, ten times or more. J is TRBJ2-2 and V is TRBV29-1; D is undetermined. Trimming removed 4 bases at V and 0 bases at J, with 9 bases between. The CDR3 runs 14 residues. CDR1 SQVTM and CDR2 ANQGSEA come from the germline V gene. The CDR3 DNA is TGCAGCGTTGCAACAGAGCCGAACACCGGGGAGCTGTTTTTT. This codes for CSVATEPNTGELFF.

This clonotype was seen a handful of times. V gene TRBV5-6 combines with J gene TRBJ2-7, with D unclear. The CDR3 contains 16 residues. From germline, CDR1 is SGHDT and CDR2 YYEEEE. V was trimmed by 0 bases and J by 2 bases, leaving 15 bases between them. The CDR3 DNA follows: TGTGCCAGCAGCTTGGATAGGGCGATCCCTCCCTACGAGCAGTACTTC. Translated: CASSLDRAIPPYEQYF.

The CDR3 loop is CASSLGAGSVDGYTF. DNA of the CDR3: TGCGCCAGCAGCTTGGGGGCAGGGTCGGTCGATGGCTACACCTTC. The rearrangement links TRBV5-1 to TRBJ1-2, with a tentative D call TRBD1 (5 bases). The CDR3 contains 15 residues. Germline loops: CDR1 SGHRS, CDR2 YFSETQ. V shed 0 bases and J shed 6 bases, with 15 bases lying between them.

The sample holds many counts of this clonotype. The chain is built from TRBV2 and TRBJ1-1, with D maybe TRBD1 (6 bases). Germline values: CDR1 SNHLY, CDR2 FYNNEI. The CDR3 covers 14 residues. The germline V and J ends were trimmed by 9 bases and 0 bases, with 14 bases remaining between them. The CDR3 here is CASNVGGMNTEAFF. In DNA form, the CDR3 reads TGTGCCAGTAACGTAGGGGGGATGAACACTGAAGCTTTCTTT. The complete variable domain, with remaining parts taken from reference TRBV2 and TRBJ1-1, reads EPEVTQTPSHQVTQMGQEVILRCVPISNHLYFYWYRQILGQKVEFLVSFYNNEISEKSEIFDDQFSVERPDGSNFTLKIRSTKLEDSAMYFCASNVGGMNTEAFFGQGTRLTVV.

The chain joins TRBV29-1 to TRBJ1-2; TRBD1 matches at 7 bases. After removal of 8 bases from V and 8 bases from J, the junction contained 8 bases not matched to a gene. Germline values: CDR1 SQVTM, CDR2 ANQGSEA. The CDR3 extends over 11 amino acids. The DNA of the CDR3 is TGCAGCTCGACAGGGTTAGAGGGCTACACCTTC. The encoded protein is CSSTGLEGYTF. Complete variable domain (other parts from reference TRBV29-1 and TRBJ1-2): SAVISQKPSRDICQRGTSLTIQCQVDSQVTMMFWYRQQPGQSLTLIATANQGSEATYESGFVIDKFPISRPNLTFSTLTVSNMSPEDSSIYLCSSTGLEGYTFGSGTRLTVV.

This clonotype was observed a handful of times. The rearrangement joins TRBV13 to TRBJ2-1; TRBD2 matches 11 bases. CDR1 and CDR2 from the germline V gene are PRHDT and FYEKMQ (reference sequence). The ends lost 2 bases at V and 4 bases at J; junction bases unmatched: 4. The CDR3 is 16 residues long. Written as DNA, the CDR3 is TGTGCCAGCAGCTTATATACTAGCGGGGGATACAATGAGCAGTTCTTC. The encoded protein is CASSLYTSGGYNEQFF.

There are a few counts of this clonotype. This CDR3 reads CASSLAGQSNTGELFF. In DNA, the CDR3 is TGCGCCAGCAGCTTGGCAGGGCAGTCTAACACCGGGGAGCTGTTTTTT. The chain joins TRBV5-1 to TRBJ2-2; a weak D match, TRBD1 (5 bases). Germline-derived CDR1 and CDR2 are SGHRS and YFSETQ. The CDR3 contains 16 residues. Trimming left V 0 bases short and J 2 bases short, with 11 bases between.

The J gene is TRBJ2-2, the V gene TRBV11-2; D is ambiguous. This CDR3 is built from 15 residues. Germline CDR1 is SGHAT and CDR2 is FQNNGV. Trimming cost V 3 bases and J 2 bases, with 10 bases left between them. CDR3 residues: CASSLRPENTGELFF. CDR3 nucleotides: TGTGCCAGCAGCTTGCGGCCGGAAAACACCGGGGAGCTGTTTTTT.

The chain uses TRBV30 and TRBJ1-2; the D is unclear. The ends were cut back, 0 bases at V and 3 bases at J, with 11 bases in the middle. The CDR3 totals 14 residues. The germline V gene encodes CDR1 GTSNPN and CDR2 SVGIG (reference sequence). Written as DNA, the CDR3 is TGTGCCTGGAGTGTTGAATGGGGAGACTATGGCTACACCTTC. It encodes CAWSVEWGDYGYTF. Full variable domain (remainder filled in from reference TRBV30 and TRBJ1-2): SQTIHQWPATLVQPVGSPLSLECTVEGTSNPNLYWYRQAAGRGLQLLFYSVGIGQISSEVPQNLSASRPQDRQFILSSKKLLLSDSGFYLCAWSVEWGDYGYTFGSGTRLTVV.

V and J are TRBV28 and TRBJ1-2; D remains ambiguous. Germline V gene sequence: CDR1 MDHEN, CDR2 SYDVKM. There are 14 residues in the CDR3. Trimming left V 7 bases short and J 5 bases short, with 17 bases between. CDR3 protein: CASTKSAGYYGYTF. For the CDR3, the DNA is TGTGCCAGCACGAAGTCGGCAGGTTATTATGGCTACACCTTC.

This clonotype has a handful of counts. The chain has TRBV29-1 and TRBJ2-2; 8 bases are shared with TRBD2. The CDR3 extends over 13 amino acids. Germline V gene lookup returns CDR1 SQVTM and CDR2 ANQGSEA. Trimming took 7 bases from V and 2 from J; bases not matched to a gene: 3. The CDR3 DNA is TGCAGCGCGGCGGGGGGTAACACCGGGGAGCTGTTTTTT. It encodes CSAAGGNTGELFF.

This clonotype was seen a few times. The chain couples TRBV25-1 to TRBJ2-1; weak D call: TRBD1 (5 bases). Trimming pared 0 bases from V and 5 bases from J, leaving 5 bases between. This CDR3 is built from 13 residues. Per germline, CDR1 MGHDK and CDR2 SYGVNS. CDR3 residues: CASSEYRDNEQFF. CDR3 coding DNA: TGTGCCAGCAGTGAATACAGGGACAATGAGCAGTTCTTC.

The V gene is TRBV29-1, the J gene TRBJ2-2; 8 positions match TRBD1. This CDR3 comprises 13 residues. Germline CDR1 reads SQVTM; CDR2 reads ANQGSEA. V lost 4 bases to trimming and J lost 7 bases; unmatched junction nucleotides: 5. This CDR3 is CSVGRGPDGELFF. The CDR3 nucleotides read TGCAGCGTTGGCAGGGGGCCTGACGGGGAGCTGTTTTTT.

V is TRBV7-9 and J is TRBJ2-3, with TRBD2 as a possible D gene (7 bases). This CDR3 region has 15 residues. Deletions cut 5 bases from V and 5 bases from J, with 17 bases between. Germline V gene data show CDR1 as SEHNR and CDR2 as FQNEAQ (reference sequence). The CDR3 sequence is CASSPSGGRGDTQYF. Here the CDR3 DNA reads TGTGCCAGCAGCCCCTCCGGGGGGCGCGGAGATACGCAGTATTTT.

In this sample, this clonotype turned up a few times. V usage is TRBV5-1 and J usage is TRBJ2-3, with 10 bases lining up with TRBD2. The trim removed 4 bases at V and 3 bases at J, leaving 8 bases unmatched. The CDR3 contains 16 residues. Germline values: CDR1 SGHRS, CDR2 YFSETQ. CDR3 DNA: TGCGCCAGCAGCCCGGAGGCTAGCGGGGGTACAGATACGCAGTATTTT. It specifies CASSPEASGGTDTQYF.

This clonotype was observed a handful of times. This rearrangement joins TRBV7-8 to TRBJ2-3, with D possibly being TRBD1 or TRBD2 (6 bases each). The CDR3 length is 14 residues. V lost 6 bases, J lost 2 bases, and 12 bases lay in between. Germline V lookup: CDR1 SGHVS, CDR2 FQNEAQ. The CDR3 sequence: CASRRGESTDTQYF. The CDR3 coding sequence is TGTGCCAGCAGGAGGGGGGAGTCCACAGATACGCAGTATTTT.

This clonotype was picked up a small number of times. The J gene is TRBJ2-5, the V gene TRBV4-3; D uncertain. This CDR3 spans 13 amino acids. CDR1 is LGHNA, CDR2 YSLEER, per germline. V was cut by 0 bases and J by 5 bases, with 7 bases left in between. The CDR3 sequence: CASSQDIQETQYF. The CDR3 DNA reads TGCGCCAGCAGCCAAGATATTCAGGAGACCCAGTACTTC.

This chain joins TRBV15 and TRBJ2-1; 8 nucleotides agree with TRBD1. The CDR3 loop spans 15 amino acids. CDR1 and CDR2 from the germline V gene are LNHNV and YYDKDF (reference sequence). Trimming took 3 bases from V and 8 from J; bases not matched to a gene: 9. CDR3 sequence: CATSRKGTGGYEQFF. The CDR3 DNA reads as TGTGCCACCAGCAGGAAGGGGACAGGCGGCTATGAGCAGTTCTTC.

This clonotype was seen repeatedly, ten times or more. The chain has TRBV6-5 and TRBJ2-1, with D unclear. V gave up 0 bases and J gave up 6 bases, with 6 bases separating them. The CDR3 is 13 amino acids. The V gene's germline CDR1 is MNHEY and CDR2 SVGAGI. The CDR3 bases are TGTGCCAGCAGTTACTCACCAGTCAATGAGCAGTTCTTC. It translates to CASSYSPVNEQFF.

This clonotype appeared many times. The chain recombines TRBV12-3 or TRBV12-4 with TRBJ2-5; 9 bases align to TRBD1. CDR3 length: 14 amino acids. V gave up 6 bases and J gave up 4 bases; unmatched junction bases: 6. In nucleotides, the CDR3 is TGTGCCAGCAGGGTGACAGGGGGGATAGAGACCCAGTACTTC. This sequence encodes CASRVTGGIETQYF.

This chain uses TRBV19 with TRBJ1-2; 7 nucleotides line up with TRBD1. Losses at the gene ends were 10 bases for V and 2 bases for J; bases not matched to a gene: 4. Looked up from germline, CDR1 is LNHDA and CDR2 is SQIVND (reference sequence). The CDR3 totals 12 residues. The CDR3 DNA sequence: TGTGCCACCAAGACAGGGAACTATGGCTACACCTTC. It encodes CATKTGNYGYTF.

This clonotype was counted many times. The J gene is TRBJ1-1, the V gene TRBV7-9, with a possible D match to TRBD1 (5 bases). Germline V gene lookup returns CDR1 SEHNR and CDR2 FQNEAQ (reference sequence). Trimming took off 4 bases at V and 3 bases at J, with 9 bases between the two ends. This CDR3 contains 13 residues. CDR3: CASSSGGDTEAFF. DNA of the CDR3: TGTGCCAGCAGCTCCGGGGGTGACACTGAAGCTTTCTTT.

For this clonotype: One junction end disagrees with the germline gene, perhaps due to a read error. This chain links TRBV20-1 with TRBJ1-6; weak D call: TRBD1 (6 bases). The CDR3 is 14 residues long. Germline V CDR1 and CDR2: DFQATT, SNEGSKA (reference sequence). CDR3 bases: TGCAGTGCTAGACTTACAGGGTCCGGGTCACCCCTCCTCTTT. Amino acids: CSARLTGSGSPLLF.

This clonotype was seen repeatedly, ten times or more. The V call is TRBV9, the J call TRBJ1-1; a weak D match, TRBD1 (6 bases). The V end lost 6 bases, the J end lost 2 bases, and 11 bases lay between the germline ends. The CDR3 runs 13 residues. Germline lookup yields CDR1 SGDLS and CDR2 YYNGEE. In nucleotides, the CDR3 is TGTGCCAGCAACGGAGGGGGAAACACTGAAGCTTTCTTT. It translates to CASNGGGNTEAFF.

This clonotype has more than one count but fewer than ten. The chain joins TRBV6-5 to TRBJ2-5; 9 bases match TRBD1. There are 13 residues in the CDR3. V was clipped by 2 bases and J by 5 bases; unmatched bases: 0. Germline V gives CDR1 MNHEY, CDR2 SVGAGI. CDR3 DNA sequence: TGTGCCAGCAGTTACGGACAGGGGGAGACCCAGTACTTC. Amino acids: CASSYGQGETQYF.